This T cell receptor beta chain was captured in a study of blood T cell repertoires in COVID-19. Turning to the study itself: Samples taken during acute and convalescent COVID-19 were collected in the United States, Italy and Spain. The cDNA or gDNA used as material had been derived from T cells, B-cell-depleted T cells, or PBMCs.

The germline V gene encodes CDR1 DFQATT and CDR2 SNEGSKA (reference sequence). The CDR3 consists of 15 residues. Trimming took 3 bases from V and 5 from J; bases not matched to a gene: 8. Sequencing used immunoSEQ multiplex PCR; TCRdb keeps in-frame clones, though not all of them. The sample has some 56,000 clones, 65% to 85% seen once. The TCR originated in a man aged 55 to 70 with acute or convalescent COVID-19. What was sequenced was peripheral blood. This chain connects TRBV20-1 to TRBJ2-5; the match to TRBD2 covers 11 bases. The CDR3 sequence: CSASSASGGFETQYF. CDR3 sequence (DNA): TGCAGTGCTAGTAGTGCTAGCGGGGGGTTTGAGACCCAGTACTTC.